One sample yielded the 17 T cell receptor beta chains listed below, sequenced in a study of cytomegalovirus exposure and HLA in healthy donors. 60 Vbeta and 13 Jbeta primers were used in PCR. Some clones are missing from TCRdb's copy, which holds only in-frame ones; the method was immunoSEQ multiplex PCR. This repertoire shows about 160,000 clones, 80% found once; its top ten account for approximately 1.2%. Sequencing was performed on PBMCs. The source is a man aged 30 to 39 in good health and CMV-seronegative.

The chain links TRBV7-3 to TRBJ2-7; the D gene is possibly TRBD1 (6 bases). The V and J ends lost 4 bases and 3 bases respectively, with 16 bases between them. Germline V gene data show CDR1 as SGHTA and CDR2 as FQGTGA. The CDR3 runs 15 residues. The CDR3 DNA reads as TGTGCCAGCAGCTCAGGACAGATCTTCAACTACGAGCAGTACTTC. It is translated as CASSSGQIFNYEQYF.

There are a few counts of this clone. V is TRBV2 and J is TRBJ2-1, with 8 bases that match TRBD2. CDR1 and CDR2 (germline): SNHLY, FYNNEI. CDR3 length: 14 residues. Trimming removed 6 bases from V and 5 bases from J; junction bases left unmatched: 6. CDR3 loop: CASRPGLEHNEQFF. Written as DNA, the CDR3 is TGTGCCAGCAGACCGGGACTAGAACACAATGAGCAGTTCTTC.

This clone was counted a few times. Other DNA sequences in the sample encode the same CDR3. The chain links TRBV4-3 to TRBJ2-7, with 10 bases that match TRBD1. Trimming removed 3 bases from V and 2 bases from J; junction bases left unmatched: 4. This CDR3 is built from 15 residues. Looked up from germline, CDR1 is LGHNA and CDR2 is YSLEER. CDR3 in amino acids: CASSHSGTGAYEQYF. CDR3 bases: TGCGCCAGCAGCCATTCCGGGACAGGGGCCTACGAGCAGTACTTC.

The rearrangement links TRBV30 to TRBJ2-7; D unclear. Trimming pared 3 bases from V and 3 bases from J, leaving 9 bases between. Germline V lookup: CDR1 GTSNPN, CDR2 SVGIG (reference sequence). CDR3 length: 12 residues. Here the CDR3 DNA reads TGTGCCTGGAGCCCCGGTTTCTACGAGCAGTACTTC. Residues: CAWSPGFYEQYF.

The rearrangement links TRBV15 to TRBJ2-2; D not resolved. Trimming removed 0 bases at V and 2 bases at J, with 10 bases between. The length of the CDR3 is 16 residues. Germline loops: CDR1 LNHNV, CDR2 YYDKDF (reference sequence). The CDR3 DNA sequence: TGTGCCACCAGCAGAGATCAGCGAACCAACACCGGGGAGCTGTTTTTT. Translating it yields CATSRDQRTNTGELFF.

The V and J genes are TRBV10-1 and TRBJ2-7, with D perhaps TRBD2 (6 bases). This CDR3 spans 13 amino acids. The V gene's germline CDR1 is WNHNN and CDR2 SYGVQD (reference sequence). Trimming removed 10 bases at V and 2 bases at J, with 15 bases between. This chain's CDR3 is CATSRGGTYEQYF. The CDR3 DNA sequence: TGCGCCACATCCCGCGGAGGGACCTACGAGCAGTACTTC.

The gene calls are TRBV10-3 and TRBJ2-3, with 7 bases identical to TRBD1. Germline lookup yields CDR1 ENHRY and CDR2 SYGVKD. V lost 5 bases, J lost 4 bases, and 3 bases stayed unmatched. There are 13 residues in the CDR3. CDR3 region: CAISRQGPDTQYF. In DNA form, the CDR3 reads TGTGCCATCAGTAGACAGGGTCCAGATACGCAGTATTTT.

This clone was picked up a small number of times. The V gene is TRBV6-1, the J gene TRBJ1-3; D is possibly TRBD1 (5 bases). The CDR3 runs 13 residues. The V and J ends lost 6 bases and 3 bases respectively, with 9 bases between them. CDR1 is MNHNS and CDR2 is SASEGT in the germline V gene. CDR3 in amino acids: CASSTGRGNTIYF. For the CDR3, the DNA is TGTGCCAGCAGCACAGGACGTGGAAACACCATATATTTT.

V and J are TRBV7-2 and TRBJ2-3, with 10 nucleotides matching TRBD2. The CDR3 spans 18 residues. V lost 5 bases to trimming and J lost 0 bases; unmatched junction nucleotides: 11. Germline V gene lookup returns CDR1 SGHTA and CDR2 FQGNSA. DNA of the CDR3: TGTGCCAGCAGCAGCCCGGTCGGGACTAGCGTGAGCACAGATACGCAGTATTTT. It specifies CASSSPVGTSVSTDTQYF. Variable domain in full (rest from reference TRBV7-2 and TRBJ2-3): GAGVSQSPSNKVTEKGKDVELRCDPISGHTALYWYRQSLGQGLEFLIYFQGNSAPDKSGLPSDRFSAERTGGSVSTLTIQRTQQEDSAVYLCASSSPVGTSVSTDTQYFGPGTRLTVL.

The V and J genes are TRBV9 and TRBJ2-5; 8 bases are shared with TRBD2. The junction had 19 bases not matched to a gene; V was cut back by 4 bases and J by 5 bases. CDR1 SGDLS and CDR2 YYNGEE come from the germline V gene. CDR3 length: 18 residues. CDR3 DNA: TGTGCCAGCAGCTCAGAGGGGAGCGGGGGACCCTCCCTGGAGACCCAGTACTTC. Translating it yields CASSSEGSGGPSLETQYF.

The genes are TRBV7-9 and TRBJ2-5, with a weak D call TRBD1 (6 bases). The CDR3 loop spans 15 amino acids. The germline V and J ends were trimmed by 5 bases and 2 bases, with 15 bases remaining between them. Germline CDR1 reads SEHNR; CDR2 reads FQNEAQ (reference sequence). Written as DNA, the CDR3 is TGTGCCAGCAGCCTCACCGGGACACATCAAGAGACCCAGTACTTC. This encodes CASSLTGTHQETQYF.

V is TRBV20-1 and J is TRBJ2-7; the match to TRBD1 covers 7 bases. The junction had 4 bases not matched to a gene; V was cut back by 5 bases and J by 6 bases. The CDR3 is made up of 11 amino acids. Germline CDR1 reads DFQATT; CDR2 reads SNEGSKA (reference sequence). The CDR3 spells CSALTGVEQYF. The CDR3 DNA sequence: TGCAGTGCTTTAACAGGGGTCGAGCAGTACTTC.

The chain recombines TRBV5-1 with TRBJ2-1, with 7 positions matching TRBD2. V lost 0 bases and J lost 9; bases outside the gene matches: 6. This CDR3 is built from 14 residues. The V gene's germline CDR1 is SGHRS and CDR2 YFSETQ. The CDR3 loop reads CASSLALGGSEQFF. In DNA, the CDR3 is TGCGCCAGCAGCTTGGCCTTGGGCGGGAGTGAGCAGTTCTTC. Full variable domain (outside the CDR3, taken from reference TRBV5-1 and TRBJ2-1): KAGVTQTPRYLIKTRGQQVTLSCSPISGHRSVSWYQQTPGQGLQFLFEYFSETQRNKGNFPGRFSGRQFSNSRSEMNVSTLELGDSALYLCASSLALGGSEQFFGPGTRLTVL.

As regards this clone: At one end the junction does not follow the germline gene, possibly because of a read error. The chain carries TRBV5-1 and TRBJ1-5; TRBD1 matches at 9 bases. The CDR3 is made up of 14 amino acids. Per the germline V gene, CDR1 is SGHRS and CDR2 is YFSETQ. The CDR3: CASRLGQGDQPQHF. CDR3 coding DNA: TGCGCCAGCAGGTTGGGACAGGGAGATCAGCCCCAGCATTTT. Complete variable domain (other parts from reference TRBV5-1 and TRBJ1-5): KAGVTQTPRYLIKTRGQQVTLSCSPISGHRSVSWYQQTPGQGLQFLFEYFSETQRNKGNFPGRFSGRQFSNSRSEMNVSTLELGDSALYLCASRLGQGDQPQHFGDGTRLSIL.

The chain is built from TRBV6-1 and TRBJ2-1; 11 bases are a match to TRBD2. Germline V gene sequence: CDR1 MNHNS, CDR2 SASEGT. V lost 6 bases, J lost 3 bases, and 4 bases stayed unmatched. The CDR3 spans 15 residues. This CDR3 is CASSTGTSGYNEQFF. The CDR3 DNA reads TGTGCCAGCAGCACCGGGACTAGCGGCTACAATGAGCAGTTCTTC.

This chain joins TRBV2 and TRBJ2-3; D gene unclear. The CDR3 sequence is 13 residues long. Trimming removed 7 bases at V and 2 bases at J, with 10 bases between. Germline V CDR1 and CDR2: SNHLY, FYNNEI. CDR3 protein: CASTVEDTDTQYF. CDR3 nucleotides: TGTGCCAGCACGGTAGAAGACACAGATACGCAGTATTTT.

The CDR3 sequence: CASSFRSWDTEAFF. The DNA of the CDR3 is TGTGCCAGCAGCTTTCGGAGCTGGGACACTGAAGCTTTCTTT. The chain is built from TRBV5-5 and TRBJ1-1; D is unresolved. The CDR3 is 14 amino acids. The V and J ends lost 2 bases and 3 bases respectively, with 11 bases between them. From germline, CDR1 is SGHKS and CDR2 YYEKEE (reference sequence).